Presented here are 30 T cell receptor beta chains from one specimen sequenced in a study of CD8 T cells in Susac syndrome. Reverse transcription of roughly 0.45 to 1 ug RNA was carried out with random hexamers. TCRdb re-analysed the immunoSEQ multiplex PCR reads in MiXCR, keeping a single row per CDR3 protein. The table shows about 400,000 distinct CDR3 sequences, with around 85% occurring only once. Sequencing was done on a sample of CD8+ T cells from PBMCs. All receptors come from a human donor with multiple sclerosis.

There are a few counts of this clonotype. The genes are TRBV7-9 and TRBJ2-7; D unresolved. The CDR3 contains 14 residues. Trimming took off 5 bases at V and 4 bases at J, with 15 bases between the two ends. The germline V gene encodes CDR1 SEHNR and CDR2 FQNEAQ (reference sequence). CDR3 sequence (DNA): TGTGCCAGCAGCCACCCCTTGGCACAGTACGAGCAGTACTTC. Residues: CASSHPLAQYEQYF.

The CDR3 here is CASRPSREGLSYGYTF. CDR3 sequence (DNA): TGTGCCAGCAGACCCTCGCGGGAGGGCCTATCCTATGGCTACACCTTC. The chain employs TRBV27 and TRBJ1-2, with D hard to call. There are 16 residues in the CDR3. V shed 6 bases and J shed 4 bases, with 21 bases lying between them. CDR1 is MNHEY, CDR2 SMNVEV, per germline (reference sequence).

This clonotype has more than one count but fewer than ten. CDR3 DNA sequence: TGTGCCAGCAGTTACGTGCAGGGTTCCTACGAGCAGTACTTC. Translation: CASSYVQGSYEQYF. The rearrangement links TRBV6-5 to TRBJ2-7; tentatively, D is TRBD1 (5 bases). The germline gives CDR1 MNHEY, CDR2 SVGAGI. The CDR3 consists of 14 residues. V was clipped by 2 bases and J by 1 base, with 9 bases between them.

The genes are TRBV30 and TRBJ1-2; D may be TRBD1 (5 bases). The CDR3 length is 14 residues. Looked up from germline, CDR1 is GTSNPN and CDR2 is SVGIG (reference sequence). The germline V and J ends were trimmed by 5 bases and 7 bases, with 20 bases remaining between them. CDR3 nucleotide sequence: TGTGCCTGGGCCAGCCCGGGACTAACTATTGGCTACACCTTC. Translating it yields CAWASPGLTIGYTF.

The CDR3 loop is CASSQDLRGNYGYTF. Here the CDR3 DNA reads TGCGCCAGCAGCCAAGATTTGCGCGGGAACTATGGCTACACCTTC. The chain joins TRBV4-1 to TRBJ1-2; the D is unclear. The germline V gene encodes CDR1 MGHRA and CDR2 YSYEKL. The V end was cut by 0 bases, the J end by 2 bases, with 10 bases between. This CDR3 is built from 15 residues.

The chain carries TRBV6-6 and TRBJ2-7; 11 bases fit TRBD1. The CDR3 length is 15 residues. Losses at the gene ends were 6 bases for V and 5 bases for J; bases not matched to a gene: 9. The germline gives CDR1 MNHNY, CDR2 SVGAGI (reference sequence). The CDR3 protein is CASSNRDRGIDEQYF. Here the CDR3 DNA reads TGTGCCAGCAGCAACCGGGACAGGGGGATAGACGAGCAGTACTTC.

This clonotype was found a few times. The chain employs TRBV6-2 or TRBV6-3 and TRBJ2-3; 9 positions match TRBD2. Losses at the gene ends were 3 bases for V and 5 bases for J; bases not matched to a gene: 6. Germline CDR1 is MNHEY and CDR2 is SVGEGT. CDR3 length: 15 residues. CDR3 sequence: CASSYGGGAIDTQYF. In DNA, the CDR3 is TGTGCCAGCAGTTATGGCGGGGGGGCCATAGATACGCAGTATTTT.

This clonotype occurred a few times. J is TRBJ1-2 and V is TRBV5-5; TRBD1 aligns across 9 bases. The CDR3 is 14 residues long. Germline trimming cut 0 bases from V and 3 bases from J; bases unmatched to any gene: 0. Per the germline V gene, CDR1 is SGHKS and CDR2 is YYEKEE (reference sequence). The DNA of the CDR3 is TGTGCCAGCAGCTTGGGGACAGGGGACTATGGCTACACCTTC. As protein: CASSLGTGDYGYTF. The variable domain in full, completed from reference TRBV5-5 and TRBJ1-2, reads DAGVTQSPTHLIKTRGQQVTLRCSPISGHKSVSWYQQVLGQGPQFIFQYYEKEERGRGNFPDRFSARQFPNYSSELNVNALLLGDSALYLCASSLGTGDYGYTFGSGTRLTVV.

The rearrangement uses TRBV12-3 or TRBV12-4 and TRBJ1-2; 7 bases line up with TRBD1. This CDR3 region has 15 residues. V was pared by 7 bases and J by 0 bases, with 8 bases of the junction left unmatched. The CDR3 nucleotides read TGTGCCAGCAACACCGGGACAGCCACTAACTATGGCTACACCTTC. Residues: CASNTGTATNYGYTF.

This clonotype was picked up one time. This chain connects TRBV6-1 to TRBJ2-7; TRBD2 matches 8 bases. This CDR3 comprises 15 residues. Germline values: CDR1 MNHNS, CDR2 SASEGT. J lost 4 bases, V lost 7 bases, and 12 bases had no gene match. CDR3 loop: CASMWGLGVDYEQYF. The CDR3 coding sequence is TGTGCCAGCATGTGGGGACTAGGGGTCGATTACGAGCAGTACTTC.

This clonotype came up once. This chain's CDR3 is CAWSTGQGAGELFF. The CDR3 DNA reads as TGTGCCTGGAGTACCGGACAGGGGGCCGGGGAGCTGTTTTTT. The V call is TRBV30, the J call TRBJ2-2; 10 nucleotides align to TRBD1. V lost 2 bases and J lost 6; bases outside the gene matches: 3. The CDR3 loop spans 14 amino acids. Looked up from germline, CDR1 is GTSNPN and CDR2 is SVGIG (reference sequence).

The genes are TRBV27 and TRBJ1-5, with 7 positions matching TRBD1. V shed 6 bases, J shed 7 bases, and the junction held 15 bases outside the gene matches. Looked up from germline, CDR1 is MNHEY and CDR2 is SMNVEV (reference sequence). CDR3 size: 16 residues. DNA of the CDR3: TGTGCCAGCAGCCTCAGCTGGACAGGCTTGGGGCAGCCCCAGCATTTT. Amino acids: CASSLSWTGLGQPQHF.

This chain uses TRBV4-1 with TRBJ2-6; no definite D call. Between the trimmed V and J ends, which lost 4 bases and 4 bases, there was a span of 8 bases. The CDR3 runs 14 residues. Per the germline V gene, CDR1 is MGHRA and CDR2 is YSYEKL. CDR3 region: CASSLFVGANVLTF. As DNA, the CDR3 is TGCGCCAGCAGCCTCTTTGTGGGGGCCAACGTCCTGACTTTC.

The genes are TRBV25-1 and TRBJ2-7, with D possibly matching TRBD1 (6 bases). The V gene's germline CDR1 is MGHDK and CDR2 SYGVNS. The V end lost 8 bases, the J end lost 3 bases, and 17 bases lay between the germline ends. This CDR3 has 14 amino acids. CDR3 in DNA: TGTGCCAGCCCGAGGTACGGCAGGGGCTACGAGCAGTACTTC. It translates to CASPRYGRGYEQYF.

This chain joins TRBV7-8 and TRBJ2-7; D gene ambiguous. Germline V lookup: CDR1 SGHVS, CDR2 FQNEAQ. V gave up 5 bases and J gave up 5 bases, with 22 bases separating them. CDR3 length: 16 residues. This CDR3 is CASSLPKSLTAHEQYF. Here the CDR3 DNA reads TGTGCCAGCAGCCTACCAAAGAGCTTGACCGCCCACGAGCAGTACTTC.

The chain is built from TRBV28 and TRBJ1-1; 7 nucleotides agree with TRBD1. Germline CDR1 MDHEN, CDR2 SYDVKM. After removal of 2 bases from V and 3 bases from J, the junction contained 6 bases not matched to a gene. CDR3 length: 15 amino acids. In nucleotides, the CDR3 is TGTGCCAGCAGTTTAGATCTCAGGGGGGACACTGAAGCTTTCTTT. Translating it yields CASSLDLRGDTEAFF.

The chain couples TRBV6-1 to TRBJ2-5; 7 bases are a match to TRBD2. The V gene's germline CDR1 is MNHNS and CDR2 SASEGT. With V trimmed by 6 bases and J by 5 bases, 9 bases remained unmatched. The CDR3 runs 14 residues. The CDR3 loop reads CASRAGLSGETQYF. As DNA, the CDR3 is TGTGCCAGCAGAGCGGGACTGTCAGGGGAGACCCAGTACTTC.

The rearrangement uses TRBV12-3 or TRBV12-4 and TRBJ1-6, with D hard to call. The CDR3 consists of 14 residues. V was clipped by 6 bases and J by 5 bases, with 11 bases between them. CDR3 in amino acids: CASRAGLNNSPLHF. The CDR3 nucleotides read TGTGCCAGCAGAGCGGGATTGAATAATTCACCCCTCCACTTT.

Only one count was recorded for this clonotype. V is TRBV5-8 and J is TRBJ1-5; a weak D match, TRBD1 (5 bases). The CDR3 spans 13 residues. The V gene's germline CDR1 is SGHTS and CDR2 YDEGEE. Between the trimmed V and J ends, which lost 6 bases and 5 bases, there was a span of 12 bases. The chain's CDR3 is CASTRGPDQPQHF. The CDR3 nucleotides are TGTGCCAGCACACGGGGCCCCGATCAGCCCCAGCATTTT.

CDR3 in amino acids: CASSETGRGDQYF. The CDR3 DNA reads TGTGCCAGCAGCGAGACAGGGAGAGGGGACCAGTACTTC. V is TRBV9 and J is TRBJ2-5; TRBD1 aligns across 7 bases. Germline V gives CDR1 SGDLS, CDR2 YYNGEE. The CDR3 covers 13 residues. V dropped 3 bases and J dropped 10; count of bases not matched to a gene: 9.

The chain has TRBV30 and TRBJ2-7, with D unclear. The V gene's germline CDR1 is GTSNPN and CDR2 SVGIG (reference sequence). Trimming stripped 3 bases from V and 2 bases from J, with 8 bases between. The CDR3 length is 12 residues. Here the CDR3 DNA reads TGTGCCTGGAGGGAATTGGCCTACGAGCAGTACTTC. It yields the protein CAWRELAYEQYF.

The rearrangement joins TRBV6-6 to TRBJ1-1; 8 bases map to TRBD1. V gave up 1 base and J gave up 8 bases; unmatched junction bases: 6. From germline, CDR1 is MNHNY and CDR2 SVGAGI (reference sequence). The CDR3 length is 14 residues. The CDR3 DNA reads TGTGCCAGCAGTTACTTTGGGACAGGTGGCGAAGCTTTCTTT. Encoded protein: CASSYFGTGGEAFF.

V gene TRBV30 combines with J gene TRBJ1-4, with TRBD1 as a possible D gene (5 bases). In germline, CDR1 is GTSNPN, CDR2 SVGIG (reference sequence). This CDR3 is built from 13 residues. The CDR3 loop reads CATEGLAGEKLFF. The CDR3 bases are TGTGCTACCGAGGGGCTAGCCGGGGAAAAACTGTTTTTT.

The chain links TRBV20-1 to TRBJ1-2; 9 positions match TRBD1. The CDR3 runs 14 residues. Trimming cost V 3 bases and J 2 bases; bases outside gene matches: 4. Per germline, CDR1 DFQATT and CDR2 SNEGSKA (reference sequence). DNA of the CDR3: TGCAGTGCTAGGGGGACAGGGTGGAACTATGGCTACACCTTC. Encoded protein: CSARGTGWNYGYTF.

This clonotype showed up just once. The gene calls are TRBV7-9 and TRBJ2-2; 10 nucleotides agree with TRBD1. The CDR3 is 18 amino acids. Germline-derived CDR1 and CDR2 are SEHNR and FQNEAQ (reference sequence). V shed 1 base, J shed 6 bases, and the junction held 11 bases outside the gene matches. The CDR3 spells CASSLDGSRQGAAGELFF. DNA of the CDR3: TGTGCCAGCAGCTTAGATGGTTCGAGACAGGGGGCCGCCGGGGAGCTGTTTTTT.

The chain links TRBV5-1 to TRBJ1-1; no firm D call. This CDR3 spans 12 amino acids. Germline assignment: CDR1 SGHRS and CDR2 YFSETQ. V lost 4 bases to trimming and J lost 7 bases, with 11 bases between them. CDR3 amino acids: CASSPSDDEAFF. The CDR3 nucleotides read TGCGCCAGCAGCCCGTCAGATGATGAAGCTTTCTTT.

This clonotype is a singleton in its sample. This sequence joins TRBV5-5 and TRBJ1-2, with D possibly matching TRBD1 (6 bases). The CDR3 loop spans 13 amino acids. CDR1 and CDR2 (germline): SGHKS, YYEKEE (reference sequence). The V end was cut by 7 bases, the J end by 7 bases, with 17 bases between. The CDR3 sequence: CASALPGAVGYTF. The CDR3 DNA follows: TGTGCCAGCGCCTTGCCAGGGGCGGTTGGCTACACCTTC.

The chain joins TRBV27 to TRBJ2-7; D remains ambiguous. Between the trimmed V and J ends, which lost 7 bases and 1 base, there was a span of 11 bases. The germline V gene has CDR1 MNHEY and CDR2 SMNVEV (reference sequence). This CDR3 spans 13 amino acids. For the CDR3, the DNA is TGTGCCAGCATAGGGCAGCCATCCTACGAGCAGTACTTC. As protein: CASIGQPSYEQYF.

J is TRBJ1-5 and V is TRBV4-1; 7 bases are shared with TRBD1. The CDR3 sequence is 15 residues long. Germline V gene lookup returns CDR1 MGHRA and CDR2 YSYEKL. With 4 bases clipped from V and 3 bases from J, the junction kept 6 bases outside the gene matches. CDR3: CASSLLGQPNQPQHF. The CDR3, as DNA: TGCGCCAGCAGCCTATTGGGACAGCCCAATCAGCCCCAGCATTTT.

DNA for the CDR3: TGTGCCAGCAGCGACCCTGAGACAGGGAATATCCTCGGTGGGGAGCTGTTTTTT. Encoded protein: CASSDPETGNILGGELFF. This chain uses TRBV7-2 with TRBJ2-2, with 7 bases identical to TRBD1. Germline lookup yields CDR1 SGHTA and CDR2 FQGNSA. CDR3 length equals 18 residues. J was trimmed by 8 bases and V by 5 bases; bases with no gene match: 20.